The 31 T cell receptor beta chains given below trace back to one sample, sequenced in a study of T cells in Graves' hyperthyroidism and ophthalmopathy. Amplification of TCR beta CDR3 regions was performed using RNA transcripts as template. HTBI primers were employed in a first-round RT-PCR of the TCR CDR3. MiXCR, run by TCRdb on the multiplex PCR reads, gives a single entry per CDR3 protein. Altogether nearly 600,000 distinct CDR3 sequences are present, 13% to 15% being singletons, with the ten largest covering around 7%. Sample: blood. These receptors were collected from a woman aged 18-29 years with Graves' ophthalmopathy.

A note on this clonotype: A far larger clone is one nucleotide away, so this likely arose from a read error. V usage is TRBV9 and J usage is TRBJ2-7; D may be TRBD2 (5 bases). Germline V gives CDR1 SGDLS, CDR2 YYNGEE. V was shortened by 2 bases and J by 3 bases, with 9 bases between the two germline ends. The CDR3 totals 13 residues. DNA of the CDR3: TGTGCCAGCAGCGTGACGGGATGCTACGAGCAGTACTTC. This sequence encodes CASSVTGCYEQYF.

The V call is TRBV5-6, the J call TRBJ2-5, with 7 positions matching TRBD1. V lost 4 bases, J lost 13 bases, and 7 bases stayed unmatched. CDR1 and CDR2 (germline): SGHDT, YYEEEE. The CDR3 has 11 residues. The DNA for the CDR3 is TGTGCCAGCAGCGTAGGACAGGTTCCGTACTTC. It specifies CASSVGQVPYF.

This clonotype was counted many times. This rearrangement joins TRBV12-3 or TRBV12-4 to TRBJ1-5; 10 bases are a match to TRBD1. Unmatched junction bases numbered 6, after V lost 8 bases and J lost 2 bases. CDR3 size: 15 residues. The CDR3 DNA reads as TGTGCCAGCTGGTCCGGGACAGGGGGCAATCAGCCCCAGCATTTT. Translating it yields CASWSGTGGNQPQHF.

This clonotype was recorded at least ten times. CDR3 sequence: CSAKDRVKSYEQYF. The CDR3 DNA sequence: TGCAGTGCTAAGGATAGGGTTAAAAGTTACGAGCAGTACTTC. The gene calls are TRBV20-1 and TRBJ2-7; no clear D. Deletions cut 4 bases from V and 4 bases from J, with 17 bases between. The CDR3 consists of 14 residues. CDR1 DFQATT and CDR2 SNEGSKA come from the germline V gene (reference sequence).

There are a few counts of this clonotype. The J gene is TRBJ2-1, the V gene TRBV27; the match to TRBD2 covers 8 bases. CDR1 is MNHEY, CDR2 SMNVEV, per germline (reference sequence). This CDR3 contains 17 residues. V shed 2 bases and J 9 bases; nucleotides not matched to a gene: 15. The CDR3 loop reads CASSLGAGGPRDGEQFF. The DNA for the CDR3 is TGTGCCAGCAGTTTAGGTGCGGGAGGCCCCCGGGATGGTGAGCAGTTCTTC.

The table lists this clonotype with many counts. The chain links TRBV6-2 or TRBV6-3 to TRBJ2-7, with D perhaps TRBD2 (5 bases). V lost 6 bases, J lost 0 bases, and 24 bases lay in between. CDR1 and CDR2 from the germline V gene are MNHEY and SVGEGT. This CDR3 is built from 18 residues. The CDR3 loop reads CASRKGGRGYGDSYEQYF. DNA for the CDR3: TGTGCCAGCAGAAAAGGAGGCCGCGGGTACGGGGACTCCTACGAGCAGTACTTC.

V is TRBV18 and J is TRBJ1-2; D not resolved. The CDR3 is made up of 12 amino acids. CDR1 KGHSH and CDR2 LQKENI come from the germline V gene. Trimming left V 3 bases short and J 4 bases short, with 6 bases between. CDR3 in DNA: TGTGCCAGCTCACCTGAGGGCTATGGCTACACCTTC. The encoded protein is CASSPEGYGYTF.

This clonotype was detected a few times. This chain uses TRBV5-1 with TRBJ2-3; no firm D call. V was cut by 0 bases and J by 0 bases, with 8 bases left in between. Per the germline V gene, CDR1 is SGHRS and CDR2 is YFSETQ. This CDR3 contains 15 residues. CDR3 DNA: TGCGCCAGCAGCTTGGTACAGTCTAGCACAGATACGCAGTATTTT. This translates into CASSLVQSSTDTQYF.

This clonotype has a count of ten or more. V usage is TRBV18 and J usage is TRBJ1-1, with D uncertain. Trimming stripped 3 bases from V and 4 bases from J, with 6 bases between. There are 12 residues in the CDR3. The germline CDR1 and CDR2 sequences are KGHSH and LQKENI. The DNA of the CDR3 is TGTGCCAGCTCACCGGTCGGCACTGAAGCTTTCTTT. Protein sequence: CASSPVGTEAFF.

The rearrangement uses TRBV11-2 and TRBJ2-5; possibly TRBD1 for D (7 bases). Trimming removed 5 bases at V and 2 bases at J, with 18 bases between. The germline gives CDR1 SGHAT, CDR2 FQNNGV. This CDR3 is 16 amino acids long. This chain's CDR3 is CASSRQGGTAQETQYF. The CDR3 bases are TGTGCCAGCAGCCGACAAGGAGGGACAGCGCAAGAGACCCAGTACTTC.

The chain has TRBV30 and TRBJ2-7; D remains ambiguous. Germline values: CDR1 GTSNPN, CDR2 SVGIG (reference sequence). The V and J ends lost 0 bases and 7 bases respectively, with 10 bases between them. The CDR3 has 12 residues. CDR3 loop: CAWSVRPTEQYF. As DNA, the CDR3 is TGTGCCTGGAGTGTAAGGCCTACTGAGCAGTACTTC. Variable domain in full (rest from reference TRBV30 and TRBJ2-7): SQTIHQWPATLVQPVGSPLSLECTVEGTSNPNLYWYRQAAGRGLQLLFYSVGIGQISSEVPQNLSASRPQDRQFILSSKKLLLSDSGFYLCAWSVRPTEQYFGPGTRLTVT.

There are many counts of this clonotype. The genes are TRBV2 and TRBJ1-4, with D possibly being TRBD1 (6 bases). Germline loops: CDR1 SNHLY, CDR2 FYNNEI. Deletions cut 3 bases from V and 7 bases from J, with 12 bases between. The CDR3 is 14 residues long. The CDR3 DNA reads as TGTGCCAGCAGTGAGATTGCAGGGGCTGAAAAACTGTTTTTT. It translates to CASSEIAGAEKLFF.

The gene calls are TRBV19 and TRBJ1-3; D remains ambiguous. Trimming stripped 7 bases from V and 3 bases from J, with 10 bases between. Germline V lookup: CDR1 LNHDA, CDR2 SQIVND (reference sequence). The CDR3 covers 13 residues. The CDR3, as DNA: TGTGCCAGTATTCGGAACGATGGAAACACCATATATTTT. Protein product: CASIRNDGNTIYF.

At least ten counts were recorded for this clonotype. This chain joins TRBV6-2 or TRBV6-3 and TRBJ2-1; 8 bases are a match to TRBD2. From germline, CDR1 is MNHEY and CDR2 SVGEGT. The CDR3 consists of 16 residues. The J segment lost 6 bases and the V segment lost 5 bases, leaving 12 bases of the junction unmatched. The CDR3 loop reads CASSLLAGPPFNEQFF. The DNA of the CDR3 is TGTGCCAGCAGTCTTTTAGCGGGGCCGCCCTTCAATGAGCAGTTCTTC.

This clonotype was observed many times. The rearrangement joins TRBV29-1 to TRBJ1-2; maybe TRBD1 (5 bases). V gave up 3 bases and J gave up 7 bases, with 9 bases separating them. The CDR3 sequence is 11 residues long. Germline CDR1 and CDR2: SQVTM and ANQGSEA. The CDR3 region has the DNA TGCAGCGTTGACAGGGTGGCTGGCTACACCTTC. This gives the protein CSVDRVAGYTF.

In this sample, this clonotype turned up many times. The rearrangement links TRBV6-1 to TRBJ2-7, with D perhaps given as TRBD1 or TRBD2 (5 bases each). The CDR3 covers 13 residues. V lost 5 bases, J lost 6 bases, and 14 bases lay in between. CDR1 is MNHNS, CDR2 SASEGT, per germline. The CDR3 loop reads CASSWGLEGEQYF. The CDR3 region has the DNA TGTGCCAGCAGTTGGGGCCTTGAGGGCGAGCAGTACTTC.

The CDR3 spells CASNPYGLAGGPHEQYF. DNA for the CDR3: TGTGCCAGCAACCCTTACGGGCTAGCGGGAGGGCCCCACGAGCAGTACTTC. This chain uses TRBV12-3 or TRBV12-4 with TRBJ2-7; 12 nucleotides match TRBD2. This CDR3 has 17 amino acids. V shed 7 bases and J 5 bases; nucleotides not matched to a gene: 15.

Ten or more counts support this clonotype. The chain links TRBV7-2 to TRBJ2-1; D unclear. This CDR3 spans 13 amino acids. CDR1 is SGHTA, CDR2 FQGNSA, per germline. V was cut by 3 bases and J by 7 bases, with 10 bases left in between. The CDR3 region is CASSFGAYNEQFF. The CDR3 DNA is TGTGCCAGCAGCTTCGGCGCGTATAATGAGCAGTTCTTC.

This clonotype was counted ten times or more. V gene TRBV10-3 combines with J gene TRBJ2-7; maybe TRBD1 (6 bases). This CDR3 is built from 16 residues. The V gene lost 6 bases and the J gene lost 2 bases, with 20 bases spanning the gap. Per the germline V gene, CDR1 is ENHRY and CDR2 is SYGVKD. CDR3 residues: CAIRDGDTSPTYEQYF. CDR3 in DNA: TGTGCCATCAGGGACGGGGACACCAGTCCTACCTACGAGCAGTACTTC.

The V call is TRBV9, the J call TRBJ2-2; D unclear. The germline gives CDR1 SGDLS, CDR2 YYNGEE. Trimming stripped 0 bases from V and 3 bases from J, with 9 bases between. CDR3 length: 15 residues. The CDR3 DNA reads TGTGCCAGCAGCGTAGCGCAAGGGTACACCGGGGAGCTGTTTTTT. Its protein is CASSVAQGYTGELFF.

The chain uses TRBV4-3 and TRBJ2-1, with 9 bases identical to TRBD2. The CDR3 extends over 15 amino acids. V lost 4 bases, J lost 5 bases, and 6 bases stayed unmatched. The germline CDR1 and CDR2 sequences are LGHNA and YSLEER. The CDR3 DNA follows: TGCGCCAGCAGCCCCTCGAGCGGGAGGCACAATGAGCAGTTCTTC. Amino acids: CASSPSSGRHNEQFF.

This sequence joins TRBV2 and TRBJ1-5, with 12 bases fitting TRBD1. Trimming cost V 6 bases and J 5 bases; bases outside gene matches: 5. Germline CDR1 reads SNHLY; CDR2 reads FYNNEI. CDR3 length equals 15 residues. This CDR3 reads CASSGTGGRDQPQHF. Written as DNA, the CDR3 is TGTGCCAGCAGCGGGACAGGGGGCAGGGATCAGCCCCAGCATTTT.

This clonotype was counted ten times or more. The genes are TRBV11-2 and TRBJ2-2; a possible D gene is TRBD2 (6 bases). The germline V and J ends were trimmed by 4 bases and 1 base, with 10 bases remaining between them. CDR1 SGHAT and CDR2 FQNNGV come from the germline V gene. The CDR3 sequence is 15 residues long. The CDR3 DNA reads as TGTGCCAGCAGCTCCGTAGCGGAGAACACCGGGGAGCTGTTTTTT. Translation: CASSSVAENTGELFF. Based on the CDR3 plus reference TRBV11-2 and TRBJ2-2, the full variable domain is EAGVAQSPRYKIIEKRQSVAFWCNPISGHATLYWYQQILGQGPKLLIQFQNNGVVDDSQLPKDRFSAERLKGVDSTLKIQPAKLEDSAVYLCASSSVAENTGELFFGEGSRLTVL.

The V and J genes are TRBV4-1 and TRBJ1-1; 7 bases align to TRBD1. V shed 3 bases and J 1 base; nucleotides not matched to a gene: 8. The CDR3 sequence is 16 residues long. Looked up from germline, CDR1 is MGHRA and CDR2 is YSYEKL. The DNA of the CDR3 is TGCGCCAGCAGCCATAGAATAAGGACAGGGAACACTGAAGCTTTCTTT. This encodes CASSHRIRTGNTEAFF.

This clonotype showed up many times. V gene TRBV7-9 combines with J gene TRBJ2-5; TRBD1 aligns across 9 bases. V lost 1 base to trimming and J lost 2 bases; unmatched junction nucleotides: 5. There are 16 residues in the CDR3. Germline V lookup: CDR1 SEHNR, CDR2 FQNEAQ (reference sequence). CDR3 bases: TGTGCCAGCAGCTTAGTTGGACAGGGGCTACAAGAGACCCAGTACTTC. It specifies CASSLVGQGLQETQYF.

The rearrangement joins TRBV4-1 to TRBJ2-6; perhaps TRBD1 as D (6 bases). The CDR3 runs 17 residues. The V gene's germline CDR1 is MGHRA and CDR2 YSYEKL. V was trimmed by 4 bases and J by 2 bases, leaving 15 bases between them. The CDR3 region is CASSRPTGSAGANVLTF. CDR3 coding DNA: TGCGCCAGCAGCCGTCCTACAGGGTCAGCTGGGGCCAACGTCCTGACTTTC.

Ten or more counts support this clonotype. The rearrangement joins TRBV20-1 to TRBJ2-3; D possibly corresponds to TRBD2 (6 bases). The CDR3 extends over 15 amino acids. Trimming cost V 3 bases and J 2 bases, with 15 bases left between them. Germline V CDR1 and CDR2: DFQATT, SNEGSKA (reference sequence). The CDR3, as DNA: TGCAGTGCTAGTGTAGTGGGCGGGACCACAGATACGCAGTATTTT. This sequence encodes CSASVVGGTTDTQYF.

The table lists this clonotype with many counts. The chain joins TRBV27 to TRBJ2-3, with 7 bases matching TRBD1. The germline CDR1 and CDR2 sequences are MNHEY and SMNVEV (reference sequence). V dropped 8 bases and J dropped 6; count of bases not matched to a gene: 11. This CDR3 region has 14 residues. This chain's CDR3 is CASFGQDGWDTQYF. CDR3 coding DNA: TGTGCCAGCTTCGGACAGGACGGGTGGGATACGCAGTATTTT.

A note on this clonotype: The CDR3 carries no conserved terminal phenylalanine or tryptophan, so it likely arises from a read error. The CDR3 protein is CASNRDRGGDNEQFS. As DNA, the CDR3 is TGTGCCAGCAATCGGGACAGGGGGGGGGACAATGAGCAGTTCTCC. The chain is built from TRBV27 and TRBJ2-1; 11 bases fit TRBD1. In germline, CDR1 is MNHEY, CDR2 SMNVEV (reference sequence). Losses at the gene ends were 7 bases for V and 5 bases for J; bases not matched to a gene: 7. The CDR3 consists of 15 residues.

This clonotype was found a few times. V and J are TRBV7-3 and TRBJ2-7; D gene unclear. The CDR3 runs to 16 residues. Trimming stripped 1 base from V and 0 bases from J, with 13 bases between. Per the germline V gene, CDR1 is SGHTA and CDR2 is FQGTGA. CDR3 DNA sequence: TGTGCCAGCAGCTTAAAGGGTGGGCAGGACTCCTACGAGCAGTACTTC. It is translated as CASSLKGGQDSYEQYF.

This clonotype turned up a few times. The J gene is TRBJ2-6, the V gene TRBV19, with D unresolved. Germline V lookup: CDR1 LNHDA, CDR2 SQIVND (reference sequence). The CDR3 loop spans 15 amino acids. Trimming took 3 bases from V and 0 from J, leaving 6 bases between them. CDR3 protein: CASSIPFSGANVLTF. Here the CDR3 DNA reads TGTGCCAGTAGTATCCCCTTCTCTGGGGCCAACGTCCTGACTTTC.